The clone carrying this T cell receptor beta chain was detected a few times. As yet, its antigen is unknown. The data stem from a study of T cell repertoires in cytomegalovirus infection. Across the whole study: Public TCR beta signature analysis indicated the presence of both CMV infection and matching HLA type.

TCRdb redid the calling of the reads with MiXCR, one entry per CDR3 protein. Here the sample spans under 350,000 distinct CDR3 sequences, 8% to 10% being singletons. Study conclusions and caveats: The ex vivo response showed dominance by HLA-C-restricted CMV-specific TCR beta clonotypes.

CDR1 and CDR2 (germline): ENHRY, SYGVKD. Between the trimmed V and J ends, which lost 4 bases and 3 bases, there was a span of 12 bases. This CDR3 spans 14 amino acids. Sequenced material: PBMCs. The chain employs TRBV10-3 and TRBJ2-5; maybe TRBD2 (6 bases). The sequence was obtained from a human donor in good health (CMV status not recorded). Some clones in this sample may be carry-over from other donors' samples. DNA of the CDR3: TGTGCCATCAGTGCGGGAGAGACGAAAGAGACCCAGTACTTC. It is translated as CAISAGETKETQYF.